This TCR beta chain was captured by sequencing in a study of OX40 agonist ivuxolimab in advanced cancers. On the study more broadly: An agonistic human IgG2 monoclonal antibody against OX40 (CD134) was given.

Only in-frame clones appear in the TCRdb table, and some are missing; sequencing was by immunoSEQ multiplex PCR. Of under 85,000 clones listed, 85% are singletons. V was clipped by 4 bases and J by 6 bases; unmatched bases: 6. The germline gives CDR1 LNHDA, CDR2 SQIVND (reference sequence). The length of the CDR3 is 14 residues. If patients had autoimmune disease history or systemic immunosuppression, they were excluded. About this clone itself: The antigen is undetermined.

Points from the study as a whole: Among the nonresponders, some also had low normalized T-cell clonal expansion.

This TCR came from an adult with an advanced solid tumor such as melanoma, head and neck, liver or kidney cancer. Specimen: CD4+ or CD8+ T cells sorted from blood, collected in a trial of the OX40 agonist ivuxolimab. This rearrangement joins TRBV19 to TRBJ2-7; TRBD1 agrees at 10 bases. The CDR3 reads CASSSRDRGGEQYF. For the CDR3, the DNA is TGTGCCAGTAGTAGCCGGGACAGGGGTGGCGAGCAGTACTTC.